This T cell receptor (beta chain) comes out of a study of blood T cell repertoires in COVID-19. The CDR3 length is 16 residues. Trimming cost V 7 bases and J 0 bases; bases outside gene matches: 13. Germline V gene data show CDR1 as SQVTM and CDR2 as ANQGSEA. Using immunoSEQ multiplex PCR, the repertoire was profiled, and TCRdb retains in-frame clones only, with some absent. The profile shows 90,000 or so clones, 75% to 90% of them singletons. This chain links TRBV29-1 with TRBJ2-3, with 7 bases aligning to TRBD2. Input material: peripheral blood. The origin of this receptor is a man between 60 and 75 years old with acute or convalescent COVID-19. The CDR3 DNA is TGCAGCGCCCAAATAGCGGGCCTGTTCAGCACAGATACGCAGTATTTT. Amino acid sequence: CSAQIAGLFSTDTQYF.